The 24 T cell receptor beta chains reported below all come from one sample, sequenced in a study of CD8 T cells in Susac syndrome. RNA was extracted with the RNeasy kit, and a quantity of roughly 0.5 to 1 ug was reverse transcribed using random hexamers. One entry per CDR3 protein results from TCRdb running MiXCR on the immunoSEQ multiplex PCR reads. The sample carries 170,000 or so distinct CDR3 sequences, about 94% recorded once. Sample: CD4+ T cells from PBMCs. These receptors were collected from a human donor with multiple sclerosis.

The chain links TRBV30 to TRBJ1-5; TRBD1 matches at 7 bases. The V segment lost 2 bases and the J segment 6 bases; nucleotides outside the gene matches: 1. Per germline, CDR1 GTSNPN and CDR2 SVGIG (reference sequence). CDR3 length equals 12 residues. The CDR3 nucleotides are TGTGCCTGGAGTACAGGGGTTCAGCCCCAGCATTTT. Its translation: CAWSTGVQPQHF.

J is TRBJ2-5 and V is TRBV18; D is unclear. Deletions cut 3 bases from V and 5 bases from J, with 7 bases between. CDR1 and CDR2 from the germline V gene are KGHSH and LQKENI. The CDR3 extends over 12 amino acids. The CDR3 nucleotides read TGTGCCAGCTCACCCCCTCGGGAGACCCAGTACTTC. Amino acids: CASSPPRETQYF.

The genes are TRBV19 and TRBJ2-3; D unresolved. Looked up from germline, CDR1 is LNHDA and CDR2 is SQIVND (reference sequence). V shed 6 bases and J shed 0 bases, with 13 bases lying between them. The CDR3 loop spans 15 amino acids. As DNA, the CDR3 is TGTGCCAGTAGGGTGCGACCCCTTAGCACAGATACGCAGTATTTT. Its protein is CASRVRPLSTDTQYF. Using reference TRBV19 and TRBJ2-3 for the parts outside the CDR3, the full variable domain is DGGITQSPKYLFRKEGQNVTLSCEQNLNHDAMYWYRQDPGQGLRLIYYSQIVNDFQKGDIAEGYSVSREKKESFPLTVTSAQKNPTAFYLCASRVRPLSTDTQYFGPGTRLTVL.

The chain recombines TRBV20-1 with TRBJ2-1; 11 bases match TRBD2. Losses at the gene ends were 8 bases for V and 0 bases for J; bases not matched to a gene: 6. CDR3 length equals 15 residues. The V gene's germline CDR1 is DFQATT and CDR2 SNEGSKA (reference sequence). CDR3 nucleotide sequence: TGCAGTACACTAGCGGGGGCCACCTCCTACAATGAGCAGTTCTTC. Translation gives CSTLAGATSYNEQFF.

CDR3 nucleotide sequence: TGTGCCAGCTCACCACCGGCCCAGACCTACGAGCAGTACTTC. It specifies CASSPPAQTYEQYF. The V call is TRBV18, the J call TRBJ2-7; no firm D call. The CDR3 sequence is 14 residues long. Trimming removed 0 bases at V and 2 bases at J, with 8 bases between. CDR1 is KGHSH and CDR2 is LQKENI in the germline V gene. Full variable domain (outside the CDR3, taken from reference TRBV18 and TRBJ2-7): NAGVMQNPRHLVRRRGQEARLRCSPMKGHSHVYWYRQLPEEGLKFMVYLQKENIIDESGMPKERFSAEFPKEGPSILRIQQVVRGDSAAYFCASSPPAQTYEQYFGPGTRLTVT.

The V gene is TRBV19, the J gene TRBJ2-7; D is uncertain. Germline lookup yields CDR1 LNHDA and CDR2 SQIVND (reference sequence). V gave up 5 bases and J gave up 1 base, with 12 bases separating them. This CDR3 has 14 amino acids. CDR3 protein: CASSRAASSYEQYF. The CDR3, as DNA: TGTGCCAGTAGTCGGGCGGCATCGTCCTACGAGCAGTACTTC.

This clonotype was picked up one time. The V gene is TRBV9, the J gene TRBJ2-1, with a weak D call TRBD1 (5 bases). Trimming removed 6 bases at V and 0 bases at J, with 16 bases between. This CDR3 has 16 amino acids. Germline CDR1 is SGDLS and CDR2 is YYNGEE. CDR3 nucleotide sequence: TGTGCCAGCACTCGCTCGATCCAGGGCTCCTACAATGAGCAGTTCTTC. Residues: CASTRSIQGSYNEQFF.

The rearrangement uses TRBV2 and TRBJ1-5; D may be TRBD1 (5 bases). There are 14 residues in the CDR3. The germline V and J ends were trimmed by 6 bases and 1 base, with 10 bases remaining between them. The germline CDR1 and CDR2 sequences are SNHLY and FYNNEI. CDR3: CASRRRDSNQPQHF. The CDR3 bases are TGTGCCAGCAGGCGCCGGGACAGCAATCAGCCCCAGCATTTT.

The chain links TRBV20-1 to TRBJ2-2; TRBD2 matches 10 bases. The V segment lost 1 base and the J segment 2 bases; nucleotides outside the gene matches: 7. Germline values: CDR1 DFQATT, CDR2 SNEGSKA (reference sequence). The CDR3 contains 17 residues. CDR3 residues: CSARGGGTSVNTGELFF. DNA for the CDR3: TGCAGTGCTAGAGGGGGTGGGACTAGCGTTAACACCGGGGAGCTGTTTTTT.

The V and J genes are TRBV4-3 and TRBJ2-7; 9 nucleotides agree with TRBD2. Germline trimming cut 3 bases from V and 5 bases from J; bases unmatched to any gene: 23. CDR1 LGHNA and CDR2 YSLEER come from the germline V gene. CDR3 size: 20 residues. The CDR3 spells CASSHPGTAPDIAGVDEQYF. As DNA, the CDR3 is TGCGCCAGCAGCCACCCAGGGACAGCCCCGGACATAGCGGGAGTAGACGAGCAGTACTTC.

This chain links TRBV7-9 with TRBJ2-6, with 9 bases aligning to TRBD2. V trimming: 1 base; J trimming: 2 bases; junction bases outside the gene matches: 6. Germline CDR1 and CDR2: SEHNR and FQNEAQ (reference sequence). The CDR3 covers 18 residues. The CDR3 spells CASSLGRLAGTGANVLTF. CDR3 in DNA: TGTGCCAGCAGCTTAGGGCGGCTAGCGGGAACTGGGGCCAACGTCCTGACTTTC.

This clonotype was found a few times. V usage is TRBV18 and J usage is TRBJ1-1; D remains ambiguous. The CDR3 is 13 amino acids. Germline V gene data show CDR1 as KGHSH and CDR2 as LQKENI. The V end was cut by 3 bases, the J end by 2 bases, with 7 bases between. CDR3: CASSPGVNTEAFF. The CDR3 DNA sequence: TGTGCCAGCTCACCTGGGGTAAACACTGAAGCTTTCTTT. Using reference TRBV18 and TRBJ1-1 for the parts outside the CDR3, the full variable domain is NAGVMQNPRHLVRRRGQEARLRCSPMKGHSHVYWYRQLPEEGLKFMVYLQKENIIDESGMPKERFSAEFPKEGPSILRIQQVVRGDSAAYFCASSPGVNTEAFFGQGTRLTVV.

V is TRBV20-1 and J is TRBJ1-3, with 7 bases matching TRBD1. Germline loops: CDR1 DFQATT, CDR2 SNEGSKA (reference sequence). There are 13 residues in the CDR3. After removal of 3 bases from V and 2 bases from J, the junction contained 1 base not matched to a gene. The CDR3 is CSASGTAGNTIYF. The CDR3 nucleotides are TGCAGTGCTAGCGGGACAGCTGGAAACACCATATATTTT.

The J gene is TRBJ2-7, the V gene TRBV2, with D tentatively TRBD2 (5 bases). Trimming took off 7 bases at V and 0 bases at J, with 16 bases between the two ends. CDR3 length: 15 residues. In germline, CDR1 is SNHLY, CDR2 FYNNEI. As DNA, the CDR3 is TGTGCCAGCAACGTGGTGGGCGGAGGCTCCTACGAGCAGTACTTC. Translated: CASNVVGGGSYEQYF.

This clonotype was seen more than once but under ten times. The gene calls are TRBV30 and TRBJ2-7, with 7 bases identical to TRBD1. Trimming removed 5 bases from V and 4 bases from J; junction bases left unmatched: 2. The CDR3 loop spans 11 amino acids. Germline V gene data show CDR1 as GTSNPN and CDR2 as SVGIG (reference sequence). CDR3 coding DNA: TGTGCCTGGGCACAGGGGTACGAGCAGTACTTC. Translated, it gives CAWAQGYEQYF.

CDR3 nucleotide sequence: TGTGCCAGCAGCAACGGGGGGACCGGCGCCCGAGAGACCCAGTACTTC. This gives the protein CASSNGGTGARETQYF. The chain uses TRBV21-1 and TRBJ2-5; TRBD1 reflects the table's D call only, with no check against the DNA. TRBV21-1 is marked as a pseudogene. The CDR3 length is 16 residues.

V usage is TRBV7-9 and J usage is TRBJ2-6; 10 nucleotides agree with TRBD2. CDR3 length: 16 residues. Germline CDR1 and CDR2: SEHNR and FQNEAQ (reference sequence). V trimming: 7 bases; J trimming: 4 bases; junction bases outside the gene matches: 7. The CDR3 sequence is CASKGLAGAGANVLTF. DNA of the CDR3: TGTGCCAGCAAAGGCCTAGCGGGGGCCGGGGCCAACGTCCTGACTTTC.

This clonotype showed up just once. J is TRBJ1-2 and V is TRBV12-3 or TRBV12-4; D is unresolved. The CDR3 covers 15 residues. Trimming took 3 bases from V and 3 from J, leaving 14 bases between them. The CDR3 loop is CASSFGRRGHYGYTF. The CDR3 DNA reads TGTGCCAGCAGTTTCGGGAGGCGGGGTCACTATGGCTACACCTTC.

The chain combines TRBV28 with TRBJ2-7; D not certain. Per the germline V gene, CDR1 is MDHEN and CDR2 is SYDVKM. The CDR3 runs to 13 residues. Trimming took off 6 bases at V and 2 bases at J, with 11 bases between the two ends. The CDR3 loop reads CASSSRSTYEQYF. In DNA, the CDR3 is TGTGCCAGCAGCTCGAGGAGCACCTACGAGCAGTACTTC.

This clonotype occurred once. The CDR3 spells CASSRTPETQYF. In nucleotides, the CDR3 is TGTGCCAGCAGCCGGACCCCAGAGACCCAGTACTTC. This chain connects TRBV5-6 to TRBJ2-5; no firm D call. Germline CDR1 and CDR2: SGHDT and YYEEEE. Trimming pared 4 bases from V and 4 bases from J, leaving 8 bases between. CDR3 length: 12 amino acids. The whole variable domain, filled in from reference TRBV5-6 and TRBJ2-5, reads DAGVTQSPTHLIKTRGQQVTLRCSPKSGHDTVSWYQQALGQGPQFIFQYYEEEERQRGNFPDRFSGHQFPNYSSELNVNALLLGDSALYLCASSRTPETQYFGPGTRLLVL.

This chain uses TRBV9 with TRBJ2-2; possible D gene TRBD2, 7 bases. Germline values: CDR1 SGDLS, CDR2 YYNGEE. The CDR3 extends over 16 amino acids. The V and J ends lost 0 bases and 7 bases respectively, with 16 bases between them. CDR3 coding DNA: TGTGCCAGCAGCGTAGGGGTGGGGGGGCCCCACGGGGAGCTGTTTTTT. Encoded protein: CASSVGVGGPHGELFF.

The chain carries TRBV15 and TRBJ1-2; D gene uncertain. Deletions cut 0 bases from V and 3 bases from J, with 2 bases between. The CDR3 contains 12 residues. Germline V CDR1 and CDR2: LNHNV, YYDKDF (reference sequence). For the CDR3, the DNA is TGTGCCACCAGCAGAGATGACTATGGCTACACCTTC. Its protein product is CATSRDDYGYTF.

This chain links TRBV7-2 with TRBJ1-1; D is uncertain. Germline loops: CDR1 SGHTA, CDR2 FQGNSA. V lost 5 bases and J 1 base, leaving 11 bases between the germline ends. The CDR3 consists of 14 residues. CDR3 sequence: CASSPRWQNTEAFF. CDR3 DNA: TGTGCCAGCAGCCCCAGGTGGCAGAACACTGAAGCTTTCTTT. The entire variable domain, with the rest obtained from reference TRBV7-2 and TRBJ1-1, is as follows: GAGVSQSPSNKVTEKGKDVELRCDPISGHTALYWYRQSLGQGLEFLIYFQGNSAPDKSGLPSDRFSAERTGGSVSTLTIQRTQQEDSAVYLCASSPRWQNTEAFFGQGTRLTVV.

The V gene is TRBV3-1, the J gene TRBJ1-2; possible D gene TRBD1, 5 bases. CDR1 and CDR2 from the germline V gene are LGHDT and YNNKEL (reference sequence). V was trimmed by 1 base and J by 4 bases, leaving 13 bases between them. The CDR3 contains 15 residues. The CDR3 DNA reads TGTGCCAGCAGCCAAGGACCTGGGGGGAGCTATGGCTACACCTTC. Its protein product is CASSQGPGGSYGYTF.